The clone carrying this T cell receptor beta chain was seen a single time. Its antigen is undetermined. TCRdb's table, derived via immunoSEQ multiplex PCR, lists solely in-frame clones and lacks some. This table holds roughly 77,000 clones, roughly 90% found once. After removal of 5 bases from V and 0 bases from J, the junction contained 5 bases not matched to a gene. This CDR3 has 16 amino acids. The germline gives CDR1 MDHEN, CDR2 SYDVKM. The data originate from a study of T cell responses to AZD1222 COVID-19 vaccine. Whole-study results and caveats: Repertoire sampling happened only post peak T cell response. Just 5 to 7 AZD1222 recipients were seropositive at baseline.

The receptor was isolated from an adult in good health. The material sequenced was peripheral blood, taken on day 0 of AZD1222 vaccination. The chain links TRBV28 to TRBJ1-3, with 9 positions matching TRBD1. CDR3 nucleotide sequence: TGTGCCAGCAGTAGGGACAGGGCAAGCTCTGGAAACACCATATATTTT. Its translation: CASSRDRASSGNTIYF.